The next 5 T cell receptor beta chains were all read from a single sample in a study of blood T cell repertoires in COVID-19. Clones were read by immunoSEQ multiplex PCR, and TCRdb kept only the in-frame ones, dropping some. The sample lists about 130,000 clones, 55% to 75% occurring once. Sequencing used peripheral blood. These receptors were collected from a woman between 65 and 79 years old with acute or convalescent COVID-19.

This clone came up a few times. The V call is TRBV5-1, the J call TRBJ2-1, with TRBD2 as a possible D gene (7 bases). The CDR3 consists of 13 residues. Looked up from germline, CDR1 is SGHRS and CDR2 is YFSETQ. The ends were cut back, 5 bases at V and 9 bases at J, with 15 bases in the middle. The CDR3 DNA reads TGCGCCAGCAGATTAAACAGGGAGGGTGAGCAGTTCTTC. It is translated as CASRLNREGEQFF.

The rearrangement uses TRBV29-1 and TRBJ2-7; TRBD2 matches 11 bases. Germline loops: CDR1 SQVTM, CDR2 ANQGSEA. The CDR3 loop spans 16 amino acids. V shed 3 bases, J shed 0 bases, and the junction held 7 bases outside the gene matches. This CDR3 reads CSVEGLAERSSYEQYF. Written as DNA, the CDR3 is TGCAGCGTTGAGGGACTAGCGGAACGGAGCTCCTACGAGCAGTACTTC.

The J gene is TRBJ2-7, the V gene TRBV5-1; TRBD1 matches at 7 bases. CDR3 length: 15 amino acids. The V and J ends lost 1 base and 0 bases, in that order; junction bases with no gene match: 4. Germline lookup yields CDR1 SGHRS and CDR2 YFSETQ. In DNA, the CDR3 is TGCGCCAGCAGCTTGAGTGGGACAGCCTCCTACGAGCAGTACTTC. This encodes CASSLSGTASYEQYF. The full variable domain, with the rest looked up from reference TRBV5-1 and TRBJ2-7, is KAGVTQTPRYLIKTRGQQVTLSCSPISGHRSVSWYQQTPGQGLQFLFEYFSETQRNKGNFPGRFSGRQFSNSRSEMNVSTLELGDSALYLCASSLSGTASYEQYFGPGTRLTVT.

CDR3 region: CASSQAGERYEQYF. In DNA, the CDR3 is TGCGCCAGCAGCCAAGCGGGGGAGCGCTACGAGCAGTACTTC. V usage is TRBV4-1 and J usage is TRBJ2-7, with D possibly matching TRBD2 (6 bases). This CDR3 spans 14 amino acids. With 1 base removed from V and 3 bases from J, the gap between germline ends came to 10 bases. CDR1 MGHRA and CDR2 YSYEKL come from the germline V gene.

This chain connects TRBV3-1 (or the pseudogene TRBV3-2) to TRBJ1-5, with 7 nucleotides matching TRBD1. Germline V gene lookup returns CDR1 LGHDT and CDR2 YNNKEL (reference sequence). V lost 4 bases to trimming and J lost 1 base; unmatched junction nucleotides: 13. The CDR3 runs 18 residues. The CDR3 reads CASSRQGIPDMSNQPQHF. CDR3 coding DNA: TGTGCCAGCAGCCGACAGGGCATCCCTGATATGAGCAATCAGCCCCAGCATTTT.